The 15 T cell receptor beta chains below come from one sample, sequenced in a study of blood T cell repertoires in COVID-19. Libraries were prepared by immunoSEQ multiplex PCR; TCRdb keeps only in-frame clonotypes and omits some of them. The sample has approximately 270,000 clones, roughly 91% seen once. The sequenced material came from PBMCs or T cells enriched from blood (not recorded which). The receptors were sampled from a woman in her fifties or sixties who had recovered from COVID-19.

V and J are TRBV13 and TRBJ2-7; TRBD2 is a possible D gene (7 bases). V shed 5 bases and J shed 5 bases, with 22 bases lying between them. CDR1 PRHDT and CDR2 FYEKMQ come from the germline V gene (reference sequence). The CDR3 spans 16 residues. Written as DNA, the CDR3 is TGTGCCAGCAGCCCCGAGGGGCGGGGGCTATCCCACGAGCAGTACTTC. Protein sequence: CASSPEGRGLSHEQYF.

Note on this clone: A junction end diverges from the germline sequence, so it may reflect a read error. The genes are TRBV30 and TRBJ1-1, with TRBD1 as a possible D gene (5 bases). The CDR3 runs 14 residues. Germline V gene data show CDR1 as GTSNPN and CDR2 as SVGIG (reference sequence). In DNA, the CDR3 is TGTGCCTGGTGTGTCTGGACATCGAACACTGAAGCTTTCTTT. Translation gives CAWCVWTSNTEAFF.

V gene TRBV3-1 (or the pseudogene TRBV3-2) combines with J gene TRBJ1-2, with D tentatively TRBD1 (6 bases). The CDR3 totals 14 residues. V dropped 2 bases and J dropped 4 bases, with 11 bases sitting between them. From germline, CDR1 is LGHDT and CDR2 YNNKEL (reference sequence). The CDR3 protein is CASSQQGSTYGYTF. In DNA form, the CDR3 reads TGTGCCAGCAGCCAACAGGGGTCCACCTATGGCTACACCTTC.

The rearrangement uses TRBV7-6 and TRBJ2-1; D is perhaps TRBD2 (6 bases). CDR3 length: 16 amino acids. V lost 6 bases and J lost 0, with 15 bases in between. Germline V gene sequence: CDR1 SGHVS, CDR2 FNYEAQ. The chain's CDR3 is CASSTISGSSYNEQFF. Here the CDR3 DNA reads TGTGCCAGCAGTACAATAAGCGGGTCCTCCTACAATGAGCAGTTCTTC.

The gene calls are TRBV5-1 and TRBJ1-4; no clear D. V shed 4 bases and J shed 8 bases, with 15 bases lying between them. The CDR3 loop spans 14 amino acids. Per the germline V gene, CDR1 is SGHRS and CDR2 is YFSETQ. The CDR3 region is CASSRYGVKEKLFF. DNA for the CDR3: TGCGCCAGCAGCCGATACGGGGTAAAGGAAAAACTGTTTTTT.

This chain uses TRBV12-3 or TRBV12-4 with TRBJ2-3; D ambiguous. The CDR3 extends over 12 amino acids. Trimming removed 5 bases from V and 1 base from J, with 4 bases in between. The CDR3 DNA reads as TGTGCCAGCAGTCGGGGCACAGATACGCAGTATTTT. Protein: CASSRGTDTQYF.

A single count supports this clone. V and J are TRBV10-3 and TRBJ2-4; 9 bases are a match to TRBD2. J lost 9 bases, V lost 9 bases, and 18 bases had no gene match. The CDR3 totals 16 residues. Looked up from germline, CDR1 is ENHRY and CDR2 is SYGVKD. The CDR3 coding sequence is TGTGCCATGAGCGATGTAGCGGGGGCCACAATAGGCATTCAGTACTTC. This codes for CAMSDVAGATIGIQYF.

The chain joins TRBV13 to TRBJ2-7, with 10 bases identical to TRBD2. After removal of 1 base from V and 3 bases from J, the junction contained 9 bases not matched to a gene. CDR3 size: 17 residues. Germline CDR1 reads PRHDT; CDR2 reads FYEKMQ (reference sequence). CDR3 DNA sequence: TGTGCCAGCAGCTTAGTATCGAGCGGGAGGGCCTTCTACGAGCAGTACTTC. Protein product: CASSLVSSGRAFYEQYF.

This chain links TRBV5-1 with TRBJ2-2; no reliable D call. CDR1 is SGHRS, CDR2 YFSETQ, per germline. This CDR3 comprises 15 residues. With 2 bases removed from V and 6 bases from J, the gap between germline ends came to 14 bases. The CDR3 sequence: CASSFGRLPPGELFF. The CDR3 bases are TGCGCCAGCAGCTTTGGCAGGCTACCCCCCGGGGAGCTGTTTTTT. Full variable domain (outside the CDR3, taken from reference TRBV5-1 and TRBJ2-2): KAGVTQTPRYLIKTRGQQVTLSCSPISGHRSVSWYQQTPGQGLQFLFEYFSETQRNKGNFPGRFSGRQFSNSRSEMNVSTLELGDSALYLCASSFGRLPPGELFFGEGSRLTVL.

This clone was counted only a few times. This chain uses TRBV30 with TRBJ2-5; D remains ambiguous. The germline V gene encodes CDR1 GTSNPN and CDR2 SVGIG (reference sequence). The CDR3 has 14 residues. With 2 bases removed from V and 1 base from J, the gap between germline ends came to 11 bases. Written as DNA, the CDR3 is TGTGCCTGGAGTCCACGCGGTGCCCAAGAGACCCAGTACTTC. Translating gives CAWSPRGAQETQYF.

The genes are TRBV2 and TRBJ2-5; TRBD2 aligns across 8 bases. The germline CDR1 and CDR2 sequences are SNHLY and FYNNEI. CDR3 length: 13 residues. Losses at the gene ends were 5 bases for V and 3 bases for J; bases not matched to a gene: 2. CDR3: CASSPGGEETQYF. The DNA for the CDR3 is TGTGCCAGCAGTCCCGGGGGGGAAGAGACCCAGTACTTC.

In this sample, this clone turned up a few times. The gene calls are TRBV7-9 and TRBJ1-2; D is perhaps TRBD1 (5 bases). The germline gives CDR1 SEHNR, CDR2 FQNEAQ (reference sequence). The CDR3 spans 15 residues. The V end lost 5 bases, the J end lost 7 bases, and 20 bases lay between the germline ends. DNA for the CDR3: TGTGCCAGCAGCCCTAACCGGGACTTCTCAACTGGCTACACCTTC. Its translation is CASSPNRDFSTGYTF.

V is TRBV13 and J is TRBJ2-7, with TRBD2 identical over 7 bases. CDR1 is PRHDT and CDR2 is FYEKMQ in the germline V gene (reference sequence). Losses at the gene ends were 1 base for V and 5 bases for J; bases not matched to a gene: 5. CDR3 length: 14 residues. In DNA form, the CDR3 reads TGTGCCAGCAGCTTAGTTAGCGGGTCCCACGAGCAGTACTTC. Translating gives CASSLVSGSHEQYF.

This clone is a singleton in its sample. V gene TRBV14 combines with J gene TRBJ2-1, with TRBD2 matching 10 bases. Germline-derived CDR1 and CDR2 are SGHDN and FVKESK. The ends lost 1 base at V and 9 bases at J; junction bases unmatched: 3. The CDR3 is 14 amino acids. This chain's CDR3 is CASSQVTSGVEQFF. CDR3 sequence (DNA): TGTGCCAGCAGCCAAGTCACTAGCGGGGTTGAGCAGTTCTTC.

The genes are TRBV11-3 and TRBJ1-1; perhaps TRBD1 as D (5 bases). V lost 4 bases and J lost 0, with 12 bases in between. The CDR3 has 15 residues. The germline CDR1 and CDR2 sequences are SGHNT and YENEEA. The CDR3 sequence: CASSSPGGMNTEAFF. CDR3 nucleotides: TGTGCCAGCAGCTCCCCCGGGGGGATGAACACTGAAGCTTTCTTT.